This TCR beta chain was obtained from a study of blood T cell repertoires in COVID-19. Study as a whole: The origin of the acute and convalescent COVID-19 samples was the United States, Italy and Spain.

Original handling: Researchers report that nucleated cell counts were estimated from reference gene primer amplification. Profiled with immunoSEQ multiplex PCR; TCRdb holds only in-frame clones, not every one. V, J and clone size reflect that table, while D and trimming were determined from the DNA. The profile shows approximately 53,000 clones, more than 75% of them singletons. Germline CDR1 LNHNV, CDR2 YYDKDF (reference sequence). The CDR3 sequence is 16 residues long. Germline trimming cut 0 bases from V and 0 bases from J; bases unmatched to any gene: 4. Assignment of participants to cohorts was predicated upon participant-reported clinical history.

This TCR derives from a woman aged 45 to 65 with acute COVID-19. The gene calls are TRBV15 and TRBJ1-2; 7 nucleotides match TRBD1. The sample taken for sequencing was PBMCs or T cells enriched from blood (not recorded which). In DNA, the CDR3 is TGTGCCACCAGCAGAGATCGGGGACAGTCTAACTATGGCTACACCTTC. Encoded protein: CATSRDRGQSNYGYTF. Full variable domain (outside the CDR3, taken from reference TRBV15 and TRBJ1-2): DAMVIQNPRYQVTQFGKPVTLSCSQTLNHNVMYWYQQKSSQAPKLLFHYYDKDFNNEADTPDNFQSRRPNTSFCFLDIRSPGLGDTAMYLCATSRDRGQSNYGYTFGSGTRLTVV.